Following are 14 T cell receptor beta chains from one sample sequenced in a study of blood T cells in healthy people across ages. The authors ran a second PCR of about 6 to 11 cycles using a sample-barcoded 5' primer and a J-beta primer mix. In TCRdb, the 5' RACE reads were re-called with MiXCR into one record per CDR3 protein. The table includes 1.5 million to 1.9 million distinct CDR3 sequences, approximately 43% detected once. Sequencing used blood. The source is a woman between 18 and 29 years old in good health.

A single count supports this clonotype. This is likely an artifact of a read error, given a far larger clone one base away. The chain couples TRBV12-3 or TRBV12-4 to TRBJ2-7, with D perhaps TRBD1 (6 bases). The CDR3 has 13 residues. V lost 5 bases, J lost 4 bases, and 12 bases lay in between. The CDR3 here is CASSLRQEYEQYF. The DNA for the CDR3 is TGTGCCAGCAGTCTTAGACAGGAGTACGAGCAGTACTTC.

This clonotype was counted only a few times. The chain carries TRBV6-2 or TRBV6-3 and TRBJ2-7, with D unclear. The germline V and J ends were trimmed by 2 bases and 0 bases, with 5 bases remaining between them. From germline, CDR1 is MNHEY and CDR2 SVGEGT. There are 13 residues in the CDR3. CDR3 nucleotide sequence: TGTGCCAGCAGTTACCAGAGCTCCTACGAGCAGTACTTC. Its protein is CASSYQSSYEQYF.

V gene TRBV20-1 combines with J gene TRBJ2-2; no clear D. CDR1 DFQATT and CDR2 SNEGSKA come from the germline V gene (reference sequence). V was pared by 4 bases and J by 3 bases, with 6 bases between. The CDR3 totals 12 residues. CDR3 in amino acids: CSAKGYTGELFF. Here the CDR3 DNA reads TGCAGTGCTAAGGGTTACACCGGGGAGCTGTTTTTT.

The chain combines TRBV5-1 with TRBJ2-3; 8 bases line up with TRBD2. The length of the CDR3 is 18 residues. Germline V gene sequence: CDR1 SGHRS, CDR2 YFSETQ. V shed 2 bases and J 0 bases; nucleotides not matched to a gene: 11. This CDR3 reads CASSFPWRGDYSTDTQYF. CDR3 DNA sequence: TGCGCCAGCAGCTTCCCCTGGCGGGGGGATTATAGCACAGATACGCAGTATTTT.

This clonotype occurred a few times. The chain is built from TRBV29-1 and TRBJ2-7, with 13 bases fitting TRBD2. V dropped 4 bases and J dropped 2; count of bases not matched to a gene: 2. The CDR3 consists of 14 residues. The V gene's germline CDR1 is SQVTM and CDR2 ANQGSEA. This chain's CDR3 is CSVAGLAGAYEQYF. For the CDR3, the DNA is TGCAGCGTTGCAGGACTAGCGGGAGCCTACGAGCAGTACTTC.

The rearrangement uses TRBV7-2 and TRBJ2-7, with D tentatively TRBD1 (5 bases). The CDR3 runs 15 residues. Trimming removed 1 base at V and 6 bases at J, with 16 bases between. CDR1 and CDR2 from the germline V gene are SGHTA and FQGNSA. For the CDR3, the DNA is TGTGCCAGCAGCTTAGAAGGTACAGGTCTCGCCGAGCAGTACTTC. Protein: CASSLEGTGLAEQYF.

Concerning this clonotype: One end of the junction fails to match germline, which may point to a read error. The rearrangement joins TRBV4-3 to TRBJ2-6, with D maybe TRBD1 (5 bases). Germline V gene sequence: CDR1 LGHNA, CDR2 YSLEER. This CDR3 contains 17 residues. CDR3 DNA sequence: TGCGCCAGCAGCCACCACGAGGAAGGTTCTGGGGCCAACGTCCTGAATTTC. Protein: CASSHHEEGSGANVLNF.

The chain couples TRBV7-2 to TRBJ2-1; 8 bases are shared with TRBD2. Germline trimming cut 2 bases from V and 14 bases from J; bases unmatched to any gene: 5. From germline, CDR1 is SGHTA and CDR2 FQGNSA. The CDR3 is 12 amino acids. The CDR3 nucleotides read TGTGCCAGCAGCTTACCGGGACTAGGAGAGTTCTTC. Encoded protein: CASSLPGLGEFF.

This clonotype was seen a few times. The gene calls are TRBV7-2 and TRBJ1-1; D remains unclear. The germline CDR1 and CDR2 sequences are SGHTA and FQGNSA. This CDR3 is built from 16 residues. V lost 9 bases and J lost 4, with 24 bases in between. Written as DNA, the CDR3 is TGTGCCAGTTCCCGCCGACATCCCGTGTCGGGCACTGAAGCTTTCTTT. It is translated as CASSRRHPVSGTEAFF.

This clonotype was detected only a few times. The CDR3 DNA sequence: TGTGCCAGCAGCCAAGATCCCATACTATCAATCGGCACCAAAAACATTCAGTACTTC. This encodes CASSQDPILSIGTKNIQYF. This rearrangement joins TRBV4-2 to TRBJ2-4; D gene uncertain. Germline V lookup: CDR1 LGHNA, CDR2 YNFKEQ. V shed 0 bases and J shed 2 bases, with 20 bases lying between them. The CDR3 extends over 19 amino acids.

The rearrangement joins TRBV29-1 to TRBJ2-7, with 8 bases matching TRBD2. The germline CDR1 and CDR2 sequences are SQVTM and ANQGSEA. After removal of 6 bases from V and 9 bases from J, the junction contained 16 bases not matched to a gene. This CDR3 comprises 14 residues. The CDR3 region is CSVETGLVTFGQYF. The CDR3 bases are TGCAGCGTAGAAACGGGACTAGTGACTTTCGGGCAGTACTTC.

The chain recombines TRBV20-1 with TRBJ1-3, with unresolved D. This CDR3 is built from 15 residues. The V end lost 5 bases, the J end lost 2 bases, and 16 bases lay between the germline ends. Germline V gene lookup returns CDR1 DFQATT and CDR2 SNEGSKA (reference sequence). The CDR3: CSALTTLGTGNTIYF. The CDR3 region has the DNA TGCAGTGCTCTCACGACCCTGGGCACTGGAAACACCATATATTTT.

In regard to this clonotype: Its ends do not fully match the called genes, so a read error is possible. This chain joins TRBV6-6 and TRBJ2-7, with TRBD1 identical over 8 bases. The germline CDR1 and CDR2 sequences are MNHNY and SVGAGI (reference sequence). This CDR3 is built from 15 residues. CDR3 residues: CVSSLKDRESHEQYF. As DNA, the CDR3 is TGTGTCAGCAGTCTTAAGGACAGGGAGTCCCACGAGCAGTACTTC.

The chain combines TRBV15 with TRBJ1-5; the match to TRBD1 covers 7 bases. The CDR3 has 16 residues. Germline values: CDR1 LNHNV, CDR2 YYDKDF (reference sequence). V trimming: 1 base; J trimming: 4 bases; junction bases outside the gene matches: 7. As DNA, the CDR3 is TGTGCCACCAGCAGAGCCGGCGCGACAGGGAATCAGCCCCAGCATTTT. This translates into CATSRAGATGNQPQHF.